The 25 T cell receptor beta chains listed next were all sequenced from one sample in a study of T cells after yellow fever vaccination. TCRdb re-called the 5' RACE reads through MiXCR, storing one row per CDR3 protein. The repertoire consists of around 600,000 distinct CDR3 sequences, with around 12% occurring once and the leading ten covering around 14%. Source: PBMCs, taken on the day of the yellow fever booster vaccination. The receptor set was obtained from a man under 40 who received the YFV17D yellow fever vaccine.

The table lists this clonotype with a few counts. The V call is TRBV29-1, the J call TRBJ2-3, with TRBD2 as a possible D gene (6 bases). Germline-derived CDR1 and CDR2 are SQVTM and ANQGSEA. The CDR3 runs 14 residues. V gave up 3 bases and J gave up 4 bases, with 14 bases separating them. The CDR3 nucleotides are TGCAGCGTTGATTCTTTGGGGGGTGCAGATACGCAGTATTTT. Protein sequence: CSVDSLGGADTQYF.

In its sample, this clonotype was seen a few times. The rearrangement uses TRBV7-8 and TRBJ1-6; D remains unclear. Germline-derived CDR1 and CDR2 are SGHVS and FQNEAQ. Between the trimmed V and J ends, which lost 8 bases and 8 bases, there was a span of 13 bases. The CDR3 sequence is 13 residues long. The CDR3 DNA is TGTGCCAGCCGAGCTTCGGTGGATTCACCCCTCCACTTT. It codes for CASRASVDSPLHF.

This clonotype was observed a few times. The chain carries TRBV19 and TRBJ2-1; 9 bases line up with TRBD2. CDR1 and CDR2 (germline): LNHDA, SQIVND (reference sequence). The ends lost 7 bases at V and 4 bases at J; junction bases unmatched: 11. The CDR3 covers 16 residues. CDR3 nucleotide sequence: TGTGCCAGTAACACCCCCGGGACTAGCTATTACAATGAGCAGTTCTTC. Protein product: CASNTPGTSYYNEQFF.

This clonotype was seen a few times. CDR3: CASSQVLNYGYTF. The CDR3 nucleotides read TGTGCCAGCAGCCAAGTTCTGAACTATGGCTACACCTTC. The chain carries TRBV3-1 and TRBJ1-2; no clear D. The CDR3 spans 13 residues. In germline, CDR1 is LGHDT, CDR2 YNNKEL (reference sequence). The V end lost 1 base, the J end lost 2 bases, and 5 bases lay between the germline ends.

This clonotype was counted between two and nine times. The chain couples TRBV5-1 to TRBJ2-1; D remains ambiguous. The V end was cut by 4 bases, the J end by 3 bases, with 11 bases between. Germline CDR1 SGHRS, CDR2 YFSETQ. CDR3 length equals 14 residues. The CDR3, as DNA: TGCGCCAGCAGCACCCTAGAGAGCTACAATGAGCAGTTCTTC. It specifies CASSTLESYNEQFF.

This clonotype was seen ten or more times. The chain recombines TRBV6-5 with TRBJ2-7; D is perhaps TRBD1 (5 bases). The CDR3 covers 14 residues. Germline V CDR1 and CDR2: MNHEY, SVGAGI. Between the trimmed V and J ends, which lost 2 bases and 2 bases, there was a span of 10 bases. Here the CDR3 reads CASSYRQGPYEQYF. The CDR3, as DNA: TGTGCCAGCAGTTACCGTCAGGGTCCCTACGAGCAGTACTTC.

The sample holds a few counts of this clonotype. The rearrangement joins TRBV7-2 to TRBJ1-5; D unclear. CDR1 is SGHTA, CDR2 FQGNSA, per germline. The CDR3 is 12 residues long. Trimming cost V 6 bases and J 7 bases, with 10 bases left between them. The DNA of the CDR3 is TGTGCCAGCAGTGTAGACCCCCAGCCCCAGCATTTT. This encodes CASSVDPQPQHF.

In this sample, this clonotype turned up many times. V gene TRBV4-3 combines with J gene TRBJ2-2; D is perhaps TRBD2 (5 bases). Germline V lookup: CDR1 LGHNA, CDR2 YSLEER. CDR3 size: 17 residues. Between the trimmed V and J ends, which lost 0 bases and 7 bases, there was a span of 18 bases. The CDR3 region is CASSQDVGGLGFGELFF. CDR3 nucleotides: TGCGCCAGCAGCCAAGATGTAGGTGGACTTGGATTCGGGGAGCTGTTTTTT.

This clonotype was seen ten or more times. This rearrangement joins TRBV7-2 to TRBJ1-2, with 12 bases matching TRBD1. The junction had 12 bases not matched to a gene; V was cut back by 5 bases and J by 8 bases. Germline lookup yields CDR1 SGHTA and CDR2 FQGNSA. CDR3 length equals 16 residues. CDR3 bases: TGTGCCAGCAGCCACTCTCAGGGACAGGGGGCTAGCGGCTACACCTTC. It yields the protein CASSHSQGQGASGYTF.

The CDR3 sequence: CASSLRDSNSPLHF. For the CDR3, the DNA is TGTGCCAGCAGCCTTCGGGACAGTAATTCACCCCTCCACTTT. The chain recombines TRBV3-1 with TRBJ1-6, with TRBD1 matching 7 bases. Germline CDR1 is LGHDT and CDR2 is YNNKEL (reference sequence). V shed 4 bases and J 6 bases; nucleotides not matched to a gene: 3. CDR3 length: 14 residues.

This clonotype was recorded at least ten times. The rearrangement links TRBV28 to TRBJ2-3, with 7 bases fitting TRBD1. Germline-derived CDR1 and CDR2 are MDHEN and SYDVKM. The junction had 7 bases not matched to a gene; V was cut back by 5 bases and J by 2 bases. The CDR3 has 15 amino acids. The CDR3, as DNA: TGTGCCAGCAGTCCAGGACAGGCTCACACAGATACGCAGTATTTT. Translated: CASSPGQAHTDTQYF.

The rearrangement uses TRBV7-8 and TRBJ2-5; D is possibly TRBD2 (5 bases). The CDR3 is made up of 15 amino acids. Trimming cost V 5 bases and J 6 bases, with 19 bases left between them. Per germline, CDR1 SGHVS and CDR2 FQNEAQ. The CDR3 DNA reads as TGTGCCAGCAGCACGAGGGAGCTACTAACGAAGACCCAGTACTTC. This sequence encodes CASSTRELLTKTQYF.

This clonotype was seen only a few times. A junction end diverges from the germline sequence, so it may reflect a read error. V is TRBV7-7 and J is TRBJ2-3; D unclear. CDR1 SSHAT and CDR2 FNYEAQ come from the germline V gene (reference sequence). The CDR3 consists of 14 residues. CDR3 in DNA: TGTGCTAGCAGCGCCGCCGGTTCCACAGATACGCAGTATTTT. Amino acid sequence: CASSAAGSTDTQYF. Together with reference TRBV7-7 and TRBJ2-3, the CDR3 gives the full variable domain: GAGVSQSPRYKVTKRGQDVTLRCDPISSHATLYWYQQALGQGPEFLTYFNYEAQPDKSGLPSDRFSAERPEGSISTLTIQRTEQRDSAMYRCASSAAGSTDTQYFGPGTRLTVL.

This clonotype was counted a few times. The chain has TRBV11-2 and TRBJ2-7; tentatively, D is TRBD1 or TRBD2 (5 bases each). CDR1 SGHAT and CDR2 FQNNGV come from the germline V gene. Trimming pared 4 bases from V and 5 bases from J, leaving 12 bases between. This CDR3 comprises 13 residues. The CDR3 region is CASSSGTFNEQYF. The CDR3, as DNA: TGTGCCAGCAGCTCTGGGACGTTCAACGAGCAGTACTTC.

The chain uses TRBV7-2 and TRBJ2-1; D is unclear. Germline V CDR1 and CDR2: SGHTA, FQGNSA. This CDR3 has 15 residues. V gave up 3 bases and J gave up 0 bases, with 9 bases separating them. CDR3 DNA: TGTGCCAGCAGCTTGGTTAACCCCTCCTACAATGAGCAGTTCTTC. Translation gives CASSLVNPSYNEQFF.

The gene calls are TRBV11-1 and TRBJ1-1; D gene uncertain. The V gene's germline CDR1 is SGHAT and CDR2 FQDESV (reference sequence). The CDR3 consists of 13 residues. The V end lost 0 bases, the J end lost 4 bases, and 6 bases lay between the germline ends. CDR3 in DNA: TGTGCCAGCAGCTTAGCGGTAGGCACTGAAGCTTTCTTT. Its translation is CASSLAVGTEAFF.

CDR3 loop: CASSYLGLAGRGMTGEQFF. The CDR3 nucleotides are TGTGCCAGCAGTTACCTGGGACTAGCGGGCCGAGGGATGACAGGAGAGCAGTTCTTC. This rearrangement joins TRBV12-3 or TRBV12-4 to TRBJ2-1, with 12 nucleotides matching TRBD2. V gave up 4 bases and J gave up 10 bases; unmatched junction bases: 20. This CDR3 is 19 amino acids long.

V is TRBV7-9 and J is TRBJ2-2; 9 nucleotides line up with TRBD2. The CDR3 consists of 16 residues. With 1 base clipped from V and 5 bases from J, the junction kept 5 bases outside the gene matches. CDR1 and CDR2 (germline): SEHNR, FQNEAQ (reference sequence). DNA for the CDR3: TGTGCCAGCAGCTTAGGGCCGGGACTAGCTACCGGGGAGCTGTTTTTT. Protein sequence: CASSLGPGLATGELFF.

A word on this clonotype: A read error may produce the germline difference seen at one junction end. The chain combines TRBV5-1 with TRBJ2-1; possible D gene TRBD2, 5 bases. The CDR3 totals 12 residues. Per germline, CDR1 SGHRS and CDR2 YFSETQ. The CDR3 loop is CASSLEPGAEVF. The CDR3 bases are TGCGCCAGCAGCTTGGAGCCGGGTGCGGAGGTCTTC.

This clonotype has just a few counts. The chain uses TRBV24-1 and TRBJ2-6; D is ambiguous. The CDR3 runs to 15 residues. Germline-derived CDR1 and CDR2 are KGHDR and SFDVKD. V shed 3 bases and J shed 4 bases, with 9 bases lying between them. The CDR3 protein is CATSDRQSGANVLTF. As DNA, the CDR3 is TGTGCCACCAGTGATCGACAAAGCGGGGCCAACGTCCTGACTTTC.

This clonotype turned up a few times. The V and J genes are TRBV29-1 and TRBJ2-7; weak D call: TRBD1 (5 bases). Trimming shortened V by 5 bases and J by 2 bases, and 10 bases separated the two germline ends. Germline V gene lookup returns CDR1 SQVTM and CDR2 ANQGSEA. CDR3 length: 12 amino acids. CDR3 sequence reads: CSVFDRTYEQYF. CDR3 DNA: TGCAGCGTTTTTGACAGAACCTACGAGCAGTACTTC.

The chain uses TRBV3-1 and TRBJ2-2; D is perhaps TRBD2 (5 bases). The CDR3 has 15 residues. V was cut by 0 bases and J by 4 bases, with 9 bases left in between. Germline V CDR1 and CDR2: LGHDT, YNNKEL (reference sequence). CDR3 sequence reads: CASSQDGLTTGELFF. In DNA form, the CDR3 reads TGTGCCAGCAGCCAAGACGGACTCACCACCGGGGAGCTGTTTTTT.

This clonotype came up a few times. The chain has TRBV20-1 and TRBJ2-7, with TRBD1 identical over 9 bases. V was clipped by 3 bases and J by 12 bases; unmatched bases: 6. CDR1 DFQATT and CDR2 SNEGSKA come from the germline V gene (reference sequence). This CDR3 spans 11 amino acids. The CDR3 nucleotides read TGCAGTGCTAGGGACAGGGGCTTGCGGTACTTC. Its translation: CSARDRGLRYF.

This clonotype was observed a few times. The rearrangement joins TRBV5-1 to TRBJ1-1, with TRBD1 matching over 8 bases. J lost 0 bases, V lost 0 bases, and 4 bases had no gene match. The CDR3 is 16 amino acids. Per the germline V gene, CDR1 is SGHRS and CDR2 is YFSETQ. For the CDR3, the DNA is TGCGCCAGCAGCTTGGCCGGCAGGGGGCTGAACACTGAAGCTTTCTTT. It encodes CASSLAGRGLNTEAFF.

This clonotype was seen only a few times. The chain combines TRBV27 with TRBJ2-7; TRBD1 is a possible D gene (6 bases). The CDR3 is made up of 14 amino acids. Looked up from germline, CDR1 is MNHEY and CDR2 is SMNVEV (reference sequence). V lost 2 bases to trimming and J lost 0 bases, with 8 bases between them. CDR3 nucleotides: TGTGCCAGCAGTTTAGGGACAACCTCCTACGAGCAGTACTTC. It codes for CASSLGTTSYEQYF.